These 8 T cell receptor beta chains share one sample of origin, sequenced in a study of T cells in women clearing cervical HPV infection (dated by TCRdb to the late 2010s). Receptor libraries were prepared by the immunoSEQ multiplex PCR assay. TCRdb carries this immuneACCESS record with in-frame sequences only. Its versions omit some clonotypes, under half of them owing to an unresolved V gene in the studies checked, with the rest unexplained. The table for this sample lists about 26,000 clones. The top ten hold roughly 3.5% of the sample. Sequencing was done on a sample of blood buffy coat. All receptors derive from a woman between 18 and 70 years old with a cervical HPV16 infection that either progressed to CIN3+ or cleared (not recorded which).

CDR3 DNA (partial): TGCGCCAGCCACAGTGGAGGGTCTTCACCGGCGCATGGC. It translates to CASHSGGSSPAHG. The complete CDR3 reads CASHSGGSSPAHGYTF. This sequence joins TRBV5-1 and TRBJ1-2; no clear D gene. With the read ending 3 residues before the CDR3 end, the germline J gene is used to fill in that end. The CDR3 sequence is 16 residues long. Germline CDR1 and CDR2: SGHRS and YFSETQ. The germline V and J ends were trimmed by 7 bases and 6 bases, with 25 bases remaining between them.

With respect to this clone: The CDR3 end is not reached by the read, which stops 3 residues before it; the germline J gene fills it in. The V and J genes are TRBV7-3 and TRBJ2-1; 9 nucleotides align to TRBD2. After removal of 5 bases from V and 1 base from J, the junction contained 3 bases not matched to a gene. The germline V gene encodes CDR1 SGHTA and CDR2 FQGTGA. CDR3 length equals 15 residues. Here the CDR3 reads CASSPLAGSYNEQFF. CDR3 bases read: TGTGCCAGCAGCCCTCTAGCGGGGTCCTACAATGAG.

In the case of this clone: The read terminates 3 residues ahead of where the CDR3 ends, so the germline J gene completes it. The rearrangement links TRBV7-2 to TRBJ2-1, with 9 bases that match TRBD2. The CDR3 sequence is 15 residues long. Germline V lookup: CDR1 SGHTA, CDR2 FQGNSA. The V and J ends lost 2 bases and 5 bases, in that order; junction bases with no gene match: 4. The sequenced part of the CDR3 DNA is TGTGCCAGCAGCTTATCTAGCGGGGAGCACAATGAG. Translation gives CASSLSSGEHNE. The whole CDR3 is CASSLSSGEHNEQFF.

With regard to this clone: A junction end diverges from the germline sequence, so it may reflect a read error. The CDR3 goes on 3 residues after the read ends, and that part is filled in from the germline J gene. V gene TRBV4-2 combines with J gene TRBJ1-6, with 7 bases identical to TRBD1. Per germline, CDR1 LGHNA and CDR2 YNFKEQ. This CDR3 is built from 18 residues. CDR3 bases read: TGCGCCAGCAGCCCGAGACAGGGCCCCGACTCCTATAATTCACCC. Translated, it gives CASSPRQGPDSYNSP. The CDR3 in its entirety is CASSPRQGPDSYNSPLHF.

A remark on this clone: Read sequence stops 3 residues before the CDR3 end, and the germline J gene provides the missing end. The V call is TRBV7-9, the J call TRBJ2-5; the match to TRBD2 covers 8 bases. The CDR3 extends over 15 amino acids. The germline V gene has CDR1 SEHNR and CDR2 FQNEAQ (reference sequence). V shed 5 bases, J shed 5 bases, and the junction held 10 bases outside the gene matches. The CDR3 bases that were read are TGTGCCAGCAGCCCGCCTGGACTAGCTTTGGAGACC. Protein: CASSPPGLALET. The complete CDR3 reads CASSPPGLALETQYF. The full variable domain, completed using reference TRBV7-9 and TRBJ2-5, is DTGVSQNPRHKITKRGQNVTFRCDPISEHNRLYWYRQTLGQGPEFLTYFQNEAQLEKSRLLSDRFSAERPKGSFSTLEIQRTEQGDSAMYLCASSPPGLALETQYFGPGTRLLVL.

Regarding this clone: The read terminates 3 residues before the CDR3 end, so the remaining end is supplied by the germline J gene. The chain links TRBV5-5 to TRBJ2-7; tentatively, D is TRBD2 (5 bases). CDR1 is SGHKS and CDR2 is YYEKEE in the germline V gene (reference sequence). This CDR3 comprises 13 residues. The germline V and J ends were trimmed by 5 bases and 5 bases, with 14 bases remaining between them. The CDR3 loop reads CASSTRVDHEQYF. Incomplete CDR3 DNA: TGTGCCAGCAGTACGAGGGTAGATCACGAG. The complete variable domain, with remaining parts taken from reference TRBV5-5 and TRBJ2-7, reads DAGVTQSPTHLIKTRGQQVTLRCSPISGHKSVSWYQQVLGQGPQFIFQYYEKEERGRGNFPDRFSARQFPNYSSELNVNALLLGDSALYLCASSTRVDHEQYFGPGTRLTVT.

Notes on this clone: The CDR3 extends 3 residues past the end of the read, so its final part is completed from the germline J gene. The chain is built from TRBV2 and TRBJ1-2; possible D gene TRBD1, 6 bases. Germline CDR1 and CDR2: SNHLY and FYNNEI. The CDR3 consists of 15 residues. CDR3 amino acids: CASGSGGAGKNIYTF. The sequenced CDR3 bases are TGTGCCAGCGGGTCGGGGGGGGCCGGCAAAAACATC.

As regards this clone: At one boundary the junction diverges from the germline segment, which might be a read error. The read comes to an end 3 residues before the CDR3 does, leaving the germline J gene to fill in the end. This sequence joins TRBV4-2 and TRBJ1-4, with 9 bases fitting TRBD1. The CDR3 is 15 amino acids. From germline, CDR1 is LGHNA and CDR2 YNFKEQ. CDR3 bases read: TGCGCCAGCAGCCCGTCACAGGGGGCGTTTGAAAAA. Protein: CASSPSQGAFEK. The whole CDR3 sequence reads CASSPSQGAFEKLFF.